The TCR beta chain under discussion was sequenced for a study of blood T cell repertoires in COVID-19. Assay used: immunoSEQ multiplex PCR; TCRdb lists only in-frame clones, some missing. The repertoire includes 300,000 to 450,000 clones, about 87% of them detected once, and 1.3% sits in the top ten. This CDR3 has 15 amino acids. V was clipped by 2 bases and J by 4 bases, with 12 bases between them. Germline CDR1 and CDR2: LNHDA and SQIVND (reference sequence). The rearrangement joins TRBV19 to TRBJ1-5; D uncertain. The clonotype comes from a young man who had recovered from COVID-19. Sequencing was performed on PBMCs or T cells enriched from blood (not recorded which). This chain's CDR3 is CASSIWGEGNQPQHF. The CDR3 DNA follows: TGTGCCAGTAGTATATGGGGAGAGGGAAATCAGCCCCAGCATTTT. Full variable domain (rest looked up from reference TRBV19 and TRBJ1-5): DGGITQSPKYLFRKEGQNVTLSCEQNLNHDAMYWYRQDPGQGLRLIYYSQIVNDFQKGDIAEGYSVSREKKESFPLTVTSAQKNPTAFYLCASSIWGEGNQPQHFGDGTRLSIL.